This TCR beta chain was sequenced for a study of CD8 T cells in Susac syndrome (dated by TCRdb to between 2018 and 2020). General notes on the study: Among the Susac syndrome patients who were sequenced, clinically active disease was present in six and clinical remission was observed in fewer than 10. At blood withdrawal, Susac syndrome patients were therapy-naive, treated with corticosteroids (with IVIg additionally given to some), or treated with IVIg alone. The study used repertoire sequencing to test whether antigen drove CD8+ T cell activation and differentiation in Susac syndrome.

About this clonotype: The antigen it binds to is not known. There are no base qualities to consult, and no much larger clone falls within one base.

Peripheral blood CD8+ and CD4+ T cells from healthy donors, Susac syndrome patients and multiple sclerosis patients were profiled using high-throughput TCR beta sequencing. Susac syndrome patients met recently defined diagnostic criteria for definite or probable disease. CD8+ TEMRA cells were enriched by FACS, while bulk CD8+ and CD4+ T cells were purified by magnetic negative isolation. Blood was collected in EDTA tubes and processed within 24 hours, with PBMCs isolated through density gradient centrifugation. PBMCs intended for TCR sequencing were cryopreserved in liquid nitrogen and thawed later in a water bath at 37 degrees C. The sorted or isolated CD4+, CD8+ and CD8+ TEMRA cells reached a purity of at least 90%. Overall results and qualifications from the work: The study acknowledged that relatively few individuals were included in the TCR sequencing and HLA analysis. The CD4+ T cell repertoire of patients with Susac syndrome showed no detectable clonal expansion.

RNA was extracted using the RNeasy kit, and roughly 0.5 to 1 microgram was reverse transcribed with random hexamers. The immunoSEQ multiplex PCR assay, covering 54 Vbeta and 13 Jbeta segments, was used to amplify TCR beta CDR3 regions. Bias from PCR amplification was corrected by using a synthetic template baseline for primer optimization and for computational correction. The original methods were these. Only productive sequences were kept, with reads annotated to V, D and J genes according to IMGT and analyzed in immunoSEQ Analyzer. To calculate clonality, Shannon entropy was normalized by log2 of the number of productive unique sequences and then subtracted from one. Public and private clones were assessed among the 100 most prevalent clones of each patient and control. Susac-specific clones were defined as absent from healthy and MS cohorts, 1052 published viral clones and other ImmuneACCESS disease sequences. The public sequencing data were trimmed at Q25 with fastp and processed into clonotypes with MiXCR by TCRdb, which kept only in-frame beta chains. Rows matching on CDR3 protein sequence are summarized as one entry with the most common DNA and genes. TCRdb, not the original authors, processed these V and J calls. For this sample the table gives some 110,000 distinct CDR3 sequences, of which nearly 96% were detected only once. Roughly 0.14% of the sample is taken by the ten largest.

There are 13 amino acids in the CDR3, from cysteine to phenylalanine inclusive. The only DNA kept is the CDR3, 39 bases in frame from the first base. After removal of 6 bases from V and 7 bases from J, the junction retains 4 bases not matched to a gene. The sample consisted of CD4+ T cells from PBMCs. The sequence was obtained from a human donor with Susac syndrome. The chain uses TRBV23-1 and TRBJ1-1, with 11 bases matching TRBD1. TRBV23-1 is an ORF; its function is uncertain. At the DNA level, the sequence is TGCGCCAGCAGAAGGACAGGGGGCTTTGAAGCTTTCTTT. The translation is CASRRTGGFEAFF.